The rows below give T cell receptor beta chains drawn from one sample of a study of human T cells and chemical hapten exposure. TCRdb processed the RACE reads anew with MiXCR; each CDR3 protein has one entry. The data show 95,000 or so distinct CDR3 sequences, 9.5% to 12% seen once. Sequenced here: whole blood, sampled in connection with sensitization to the hapten diphenylcyclopropenone (DPC). The receptor source for this set is a middle-aged woman with alopecia areata. Some clones in this sample may be carry-over from other donors' samples. Both conserved end residues are part of each CDR3. D genes are given only for firm matches. Size is omitted from some rows. Given values are once, few, many or a class for expanded clones.

many | TRBJ2-7 | - | TRBV3-1 | CASSQDGVQITRGEQYF | TGTGCCAGCAGCCAAGATGGGGTACAGATCACTAGAGGCGAGCAGTACTTC
- | TRBJ2-1 | TRBD1 | TRBV18 | CASSPATQQGRSYNEQFF | TGTGCCAGCTCACCCGCCACCCAACAGGGGCGTTCCTACAATGAGCAGTTCTTC
many | TRBJ1-1 | - | TRBV18 | CASSPRKDRTNTEAFF | TGTGCCAGCTCACCACGTAAGGACAGAACGAACACTGAAGCTTTCTTT
many | TRBJ2-1 | - | TRBV7-8 | CASSLSGNYNEQFF | TGTGCCAGCAGCTTATCCGGGAACTACAATGAGCAGTTCTTC
many | TRBJ1-5 | TRBD1 | TRBV27 | CASRPGGGRSQPQHF | TGTGCCAGCAGACCAGGGGGAGGCCGCAGTCAGCCCCAGCATTTT
- | TRBJ2-2 | - | TRBV6-1 | CASSEARHGTGELFF | TGTGCCAGCAGTGAGGCTCGACATGGCACCGGGGAGCTGTTTTTT
few | TRBJ1-6 | - | TRBV30 | CAWDARQGHPPSPLHF | TGTGCCTGGGACGCGCGGCAGGGCCATCCACCTTCACCCCTCCACTTT
- | TRBJ2-7 | - | TRBV28 | CASSSRIDSRPAYEQYF | TGTGCCAGCAGTTCCCGTATAGACTCCCGGCCCGCCTACGAGCAGTACTTC
few | TRBJ2-1 | - | TRBV7-2 | CASSPRGTAGGNEQFF | TGTGCCAGCAGCCCGAGGGGGACCGCAGGTGGTAATGAGCAGTTCTTC
few | TRBJ2-7 | - | TRBV14 | CASSLRTGGFNEQYF | TGTGCCAGCAGCCTCCGAACGGGGGGCTTCAACGAGCAGTACTTC
- | TRBJ2-3 | TRBD2 | TRBV11-2 | CASSSTSGGADTQYF | TGTGCCAGCAGCTCGACTAGCGGGGGGGCAGATACGCAGTATTTT
- | TRBJ2-1 | TRBD2 | TRBV28 | CANESGISYNEQFF | TGTGCCAACGAAAGCGGGATATCCTACAATGAGCAGTTCTTC
few | TRBJ2-2 | - | TRBV12-3/TRBV12-4 | CASRKPPGQPNTGELFF | TGTGCCAGCCGTAAGCCGCCGGGACAACCTAACACCGGGGAGCTGTTTTTT
many | TRBJ2-5 | - | TRBV12-5 | CASGLGLQPALTQYF | TGTGCTAGTGGTTTGGGACTACAACCGGCGTTGACCCAGTACTTC
- | TRBJ1-2 | - | TRBV29-1 | CSGLTANYGYTF | TGCAGCGGTTTGACCGCTAACTATGGCTACACCTTC
- | TRBJ2-2 | - | TRBV12-3/TRBV12-4 | CASSALGTGELFF | TGTGCCAGCAGCGCCCTGGGCACCGGGGAGCTGTTTTTT
- | TRBJ2-3 | - | TRBV7-9 | CASSLYGADTQYF | TGTGCCAGCAGCTTATACGGGGCAGATACGCAGTATTTT
- | TRBJ2-3 | - | TRBV29-1 | CSVLEASTYTDTQYF | TGCAGCGTTTTGGAAGCTAGCACCTACACAGATACGCAGTATTTT
many | TRBJ2-7 | - | TRBV11-2 | CASSLRYEQYF | TGTGCCAGCAGCCTTCGGTACGAGCAGTACTTC
many | TRBJ1-3 | TRBD1 | TRBV3-1 | CASRTAGGTSGNTIYF | TGTGCCAGCAGAACCGCAGGGGGTACTTCTGGAAACACCATATATTTT
many | TRBJ2-7 | TRBD1 | TRBV19 | CASSKGQGSSPYEQYF | TGTGCCAGTAGTAAGGGACAGGGAAGTTCTCCCTACGAGCAGTACTTC
- | TRBJ2-3 | TRBD2 | TRBV25-1 | CASSGSGGVGTQYF | TGTGCCAGCAGTGGTAGCGGGGGGGTTGGTACGCAGTATTTT
many | TRBJ2-7 | TRBD2 | TRBV6-2/TRBV6-3 | CASNARTSGLLAEQYF | TGTGCCAGTAACGCGAGGACTAGCGGTTTGTTAGCGGAGCAGTACTTC
many | TRBJ2-7 | TRBD2 | TRBV12-3/TRBV12-4 | CASRYRDYDNYEQYF | TGTGCCAGCAGGTACCGGGACTACGATAACTACGAGCAGTACTTC
many | TRBJ2-7 | TRBD2 | TRBV27 | CASRIKRGAYEQYF | TGTGCCAGCAGGATAAAGCGGGGGGCCTACGAGCAGTACTTC
few | TRBJ2-2 | TRBD1 | TRBV3-1 | CASSPPSGQGTGELFF | TGTGCCAGCAGCCCTCCTTCGGGACAGGGCACCGGGGAGCTGTTTTTT
few | TRBJ1-1 | - | TRBV29-1 | CSVGNTEAFF | TGCAGCGTAGGGAACACTGAAGCTTTCTTT
few | TRBJ2-5 | - | TRBV25-1 | CASSEGVTVLETQYF | TGTGCCAGCAGTGAAGGGGTGACAGTGTTGGAGACCCAGTACTTC
few | TRBJ1-5 | - | TRBV19 | CASSGPGIQPQHF | TGTGCCAGTAGTGGGCCAGGGATTCAGCCCCAGCATTTT
few | TRBJ2-7 | - | TRBV24-1 | CATSDPTSGSYEQYF | TGTGCCACCAGTGACCCTACCAGTGGATCCTACGAGCAGTACTTC
- | TRBJ1-2 | TRBD1 | TRBV11-2 | CASSLGGTGIYGYTF | TGTGCCAGCAGCTTAGGGGGGACAGGGATCTATGGCTACACCTTC
many | TRBJ1-6 | TRBD1 | TRBV7-2 | CASSFRQGLRNSPLHF | TGTGCCAGCAGCTTCAGACAGGGGCTTAGGAATTCACCCCTCCACTTT
- | TRBJ1-6 | - | TRBV3-1 | CASSPGTLYNSPLHF | TGTGCCAGCAGCCCAGGGACCCTATATAATTCACCCCTCCACTTT
many | TRBJ1-4 | - | TRBV7-9 | CASSSGRGAGEKLFF | TGTGCCAGCAGCTCCGGCCGGGGGGCAGGGGAAAAACTGTTTTTT
few | TRBJ2-7 | TRBD2 | TRBV6-2/TRBV6-3 | CASSWGTGTSADEQYF | TGTGCCAGCAGTTGGGGGACCGGGACTAGTGCGGACGAGCAGTACTTC
few | TRBJ2-7 | TRBD2 | TRBV20-1 | CSAPSGRFLGLYEQYF | TGCAGTGCTCCTAGCGGGAGGTTCTTAGGGCTCTACGAGCAGTACTTC
- | TRBJ1-2 | - | TRBV7-2 | CASSLDPTANYGYTF | TGTGCCAGCAGCTTAGACCCGACAGCTAACTATGGCTACACCTTC
- | TRBJ1-2 | TRBD1 | TRBV30 | CAWRQTGRLFSYGYTF | TGTGCCTGGAGACAGACAGGGCGGCTTTTTAGCTATGGCTACACCTTC
many | TRBJ2-7 | - | TRBV7-2 | CASSPGTARSYEQYF | TGTGCCAGCAGCCCCGGGACTGCCCGATCCTACGAGCAGTACTTC
- | TRBJ1-1 | - | TRBV7-6 | CASRPYRAGNTEAFF | TGTGCCAGCAGACCATACAGGGCCGGGAACACTGAAGCTTTCTTT
- | TRBJ1-1 | - | TRBV29-1 | CSTAGGGAFF | TGCAGCACGGCCGGAGGGGGAGCTTTCTTT
many | TRBJ2-1 | TRBD2 | TRBV2 | CASRSGSGSYNEQFF | TGTGCCAGCAGGAGCGGGAGTGGGTCCTACAATGAGCAGTTCTTC
many | TRBJ2-6 | - | TRBV19 | CASSMSGSGANVLTF | TGTGCCAGTAGTATGTCAGGATCTGGGGCCAACGTCCTGACTTTC
many | TRBJ2-5 | TRBD2 | TRBV3-1 | CASSQTLGGGGETQYF | TGTGCCAGCAGCCAGACCCTGGGGGGGGGAGGAGAGACCCAGTACTTC
many | TRBJ2-2 | - | TRBV30 | CAWNALAGTGELFF | TGTGCCTGGAATGCTCTAGCTGGTACCGGGGAGCTGTTTTTT
- | TRBJ2-7 | - | TRBV3-1 | CASSQSTYEQYF | TGTGCCAGCAGCCAGAGTACCTACGAGCAGTACTTC